One and the same sample provided the 25 T cell receptor beta chains below, sequenced in a study of T cells in Graves' hyperthyroidism and ophthalmopathy. What was amplified from RNA transcripts were TCR beta CDR3 regions. When the TCR CDR3 underwent first-round RT-PCR, the HTBI primer set was used. TCRdb ran MiXCR on the multiplex PCR reads and lists one entry per CDR3 protein. The data contain 600,000 to 700,000 distinct CDR3 sequences, 14% to 15% of them singletons. The specimen sequenced was blood. The receptors were gathered from a woman in her thirties or forties with Graves' ophthalmopathy.

In its sample, this clonotype was seen many times. The chain uses TRBV30 and TRBJ2-5; D gene ambiguous. Trimming removed 1 base at V and 5 bases at J, with 8 bases between. Per germline, CDR1 GTSNPN and CDR2 SVGIG (reference sequence). The CDR3 sequence is 12 residues long. CDR3 nucleotide sequence: TGTGCCTGGAGTGATATGAGGGAGACCCAGTACTTC. Translated: CAWSDMRETQYF.

This clonotype was counted many times. The J gene is TRBJ2-5, the V gene TRBV11-2; 9 bases match TRBD2. The germline gives CDR1 SGHAT, CDR2 FQNNGV. CDR3 length: 15 residues. Unmatched junction bases numbered 7, after V lost 6 bases and J lost 2 bases. In nucleotides, the CDR3 is TGTGCCAGCAGTTCCCACCTAGCGGGGCAAGAGACCCAGTACTTC. This codes for CASSSHLAGQETQYF.

This clonotype was counted ten times or more. The J gene is TRBJ2-5, the V gene TRBV6-2 or TRBV6-3, with D possibly being TRBD2 (6 bases). The CDR3 has 14 amino acids. The V and J ends lost 2 bases and 1 base respectively, with 8 bases between them. Germline V lookup: CDR1 MNHEY, CDR2 SVGEGT. The CDR3: CASSYRRGQETQYF. The CDR3, as DNA: TGTGCCAGCAGTTACAGGAGGGGCCAAGAGACCCAGTACTTC.

The V call is TRBV11-2, the J call TRBJ2-5; 7 bases map to TRBD1. V gave up 5 bases and J gave up 4 bases; unmatched junction bases: 4. The germline V gene encodes CDR1 SGHAT and CDR2 FQNNGV. This CDR3 is built from 13 residues. In DNA form, the CDR3 reads TGTGCCAGCAGCGCGGACAGGACAGAGACCCAGTACTTC. Its protein product is CASSADRTETQYF.

This clonotype was seen more than once but under ten times. V usage is TRBV28 and J usage is TRBJ1-6; no definite D call. The length of the CDR3 is 14 residues. V lost 8 bases to trimming and J lost 5 bases, with 13 bases between them. CDR1 and CDR2 (germline): MDHEN, SYDVKM. For the CDR3, the DNA is TGTGCCAGCTTGGAGGGCTTCCATAATTCACCCCTCCACTTT. Translating gives CASLEGFHNSPLHF.

This rearrangement joins TRBV20-1 to TRBJ2-7; 13 bases map to TRBD2. Germline-derived CDR1 and CDR2 are DFQATT and SNEGSKA (reference sequence). V lost 6 bases, J lost 5 bases, and 7 bases stayed unmatched. This CDR3 has 14 amino acids. CDR3 sequence: CSASGLAGVNEQYF. The CDR3 DNA is TGCAGTGCGTCAGGACTAGCGGGAGTCAACGAGCAGTACTTC.

This clonotype was seen at least ten times. The chain is built from TRBV6-2 or TRBV6-3 and TRBJ2-7, with D maybe TRBD1 (5 bases). This CDR3 is built from 14 residues. Per the germline V gene, CDR1 is MNHEY and CDR2 is SVGEGT. Trimming left V 7 bases short and J 7 bases short, with 20 bases between. The CDR3, as DNA: TGTGCCAGCATCCGGGCAGGGCCCCTCGGGGAGCAGTACTTC. It yields the protein CASIRAGPLGEQYF.

This clonotype occurred many times. This chain links TRBV10-3 with TRBJ2-7; 10 positions agree with TRBD1. The CDR3 totals 14 residues. Trimming removed 6 bases from V and 5 bases from J; junction bases left unmatched: 7. Per germline, CDR1 ENHRY and CDR2 SYGVKD. The CDR3 loop reads CAIRGGQGFDEQYF. The CDR3 coding sequence is TGTGCCATCAGGGGGGGACAGGGGTTCGACGAGCAGTACTTC.

The V and J genes are TRBV18 and TRBJ2-7; D possibly corresponds to TRBD2 (6 bases). V was pared by 3 bases and J by 2 bases, with 11 bases between. The CDR3 extends over 14 amino acids. Germline assignment: CDR1 KGHSH and CDR2 LQKENI. The CDR3 DNA reads as TGTGCCAGCTCACCCCGGGAGCCACCCTACGAGCAGTACTTC. This encodes CASSPREPPYEQYF. Complete variable domain (other parts from reference TRBV18 and TRBJ2-7): NAGVMQNPRHLVRRRGQEARLRCSPMKGHSHVYWYRQLPEEGLKFMVYLQKENIIDESGMPKERFSAEFPKEGPSILRIQQVVRGDSAAYFCASSPREPPYEQYFGPGTRLTVT.

This clonotype appeared many times. The chain employs TRBV28 and TRBJ2-7; D gene ambiguous. Germline V gives CDR1 MDHEN, CDR2 SYDVKM. This CDR3 has 14 amino acids. V lost 5 bases and J 3 bases, leaving 14 bases between the germline ends. Written as DNA, the CDR3 is TGTGCCAGCAGTCACGACGGTAACATCTACGAGCAGTACTTC. This gives the protein CASSHDGNIYEQYF.

At least ten counts were recorded for this clonotype. The chain is built from TRBV7-8 and TRBJ2-7; D might be TRBD1 (7 bases). The CDR3 totals 15 residues. Trimming cost V 7 bases and J 2 bases, with 18 bases left between them. The germline V gene has CDR1 SGHVS and CDR2 FQNEAQ. The CDR3 DNA follows: TGTGCCAGCACCAGGGGGGACGCCGACACCTACGAGCAGTACTTC. Translating gives CASTRGDADTYEQYF. Filled out from reference TRBV7-8 and TRBJ2-7, the complete variable domain reads GAGVSQSPRYKVAKRGQDVALRCDPISGHVSLFWYQQALGQGPEFLTYFQNEAQLDKSGLPSDRFFAERPEGSVSTLKIQRTQQEDSAVYLCASTRGDADTYEQYFGPGTRLTVT.

This clonotype has a count of ten or more. This rearrangement joins TRBV28 to TRBJ2-1, with D tentatively TRBD1 or TRBD2 (5 bases each). The V gene's germline CDR1 is MDHEN and CDR2 SYDVKM. This CDR3 region has 19 residues. Trimming took 5 bases from V and 2 from J, leaving 25 bases between them. CDR3 amino acids: CASSRFPPGPGRPYNEQFF. In DNA, the CDR3 is TGTGCCAGCAGTAGATTCCCCCCCGGGCCGGGACGACCCTACAATGAGCAGTTCTTC.

V gene TRBV12-3 or TRBV12-4 combines with J gene TRBJ2-7; D is unresolved. V dropped 5 bases and J dropped 3 bases, with 20 bases sitting between them. This CDR3 contains 16 residues. CDR3 DNA: TGTGCCAGCAGTCCATCGTCGGTGGGGATTTACTACGAGCAGTACTTC. Its protein product is CASSPSSVGIYYEQYF.

The J gene is TRBJ1-4, the V gene TRBV27; TRBD1 agrees at 7 bases. The V gene end was trimmed by 6 bases and the J gene end by 5 bases; junction bases not matched to a gene: 6. Germline lookup yields CDR1 MNHEY and CDR2 SMNVEV (reference sequence). The CDR3 spans 14 residues. The CDR3, as DNA: TGTGCCAGCAGCACCGGGACAGCAAATGAAAAACTGTTTTTT. It yields the protein CASSTGTANEKLFF. Full variable domain (rest looked up from reference TRBV27 and TRBJ1-4): EAQVTQNPRYLITVTGKKLTVTCSQNMNHEYMSWYRQDPGLGLRQIYYSMNVEVTDKGDVPEGYKVSRKEKRNFPLILESPSPNQTSLYFCASSTGTANEKLFFGSGTQLSVL.

This clonotype was recorded many times. V and J are TRBV29-1 and TRBJ2-7, with TRBD1 matching over 7 bases. V lost 5 bases and J lost 5; bases outside the gene matches: 3. Per the germline V gene, CDR1 is SQVTM and CDR2 is ANQGSEA. The CDR3 covers 11 residues. The CDR3 reads CSVHTGDEQYF. The CDR3 coding sequence is TGCAGCGTTCATACAGGGGACGAGCAGTACTTC.

This clonotype was counted ten times or more. This chain links TRBV6-1 with TRBJ1-1, with 9 bases aligning to TRBD1. The V segment lost 9 bases and the J segment 8 bases; nucleotides outside the gene matches: 7. The length of the CDR3 is 12 residues. Germline-derived CDR1 and CDR2 are MNHNS and SASEGT. CDR3 region: CASWDRVGEAFF. The CDR3 DNA reads TGTGCCAGTTGGGACAGGGTAGGAGAAGCTTTCTTT.

This clonotype was counted at least ten times. The CDR3 nucleotides read TGTGCCAGCAGACCCTGGACAGGCCAAGAGACCCAGTACTTC. It encodes CASRPWTGQETQYF. V and J are TRBV6-2 or TRBV6-3 and TRBJ2-5, with TRBD1 matching over 7 bases. The CDR3 is made up of 14 amino acids. The germline gives CDR1 MNHEY, CDR2 SVGEGT. J gave up 1 base and V 6 bases, and 5 bases lay outside the gene matches.

This clonotype was picked up many times. The CDR3 DNA reads as TGCGCCAGCAGCCACCTGCAGGGGAGCACTGAAGCTTTCTTT. It is translated as CASSHLQGSTEAFF. J is TRBJ1-1 and V is TRBV4-1, with D possibly TRBD1 on 6 matching bases. Germline CDR1 MGHRA, CDR2 YSYEKL. V was clipped by 3 bases and J by 4 bases, with 12 bases between them. There are 14 residues in the CDR3.

As regards this clonotype: This may come from a read error, since a much larger clone is one base off. The V and J genes are TRBV12-3 or TRBV12-4 and TRBJ1-1, with D unresolved. CDR3 length: 12 residues. V lost 7 bases and J 10 bases, leaving 16 bases between the germline ends. CDR3 protein: CASTWTVFSAFF. The CDR3 nucleotides are TGTGCCAGCACTTGGACCGTATTCTCAGCTTTCTTT.

Remarks on this clonotype: This clone may be a read error of a much larger clone one base away. This chain uses TRBV5-6 with TRBJ1-1; unclear D gene. Germline values: CDR1 SGHDT, CDR2 YYEEEE. V was pared by 3 bases and J by 0 bases, with 15 bases between. The CDR3 spans 16 residues. The CDR3 region is CASSSGTDLLNTEAFF. The CDR3 region has the DNA TGTGCCAGCAGCTCCGGTACAGACTTATTGAACACTGAAGCTTTCTTT.

This clonotype was recorded at least ten times. This chain joins TRBV29-1 and TRBJ1-2; D unresolved. The CDR3 is 12 residues long. CDR1 is SQVTM and CDR2 is ANQGSEA in the germline V gene. V dropped 7 bases and J dropped 3 bases, with 12 bases sitting between them. The CDR3 reads CSAWLPYYGYTF. CDR3 DNA: TGCAGCGCTTGGTTGCCGTACTATGGCTACACCTTC.

This clonotype was seen ten or more times. The chain joins TRBV28 to TRBJ2-2, with D possibly being TRBD2 (6 bases). V shed 3 bases and J shed 4 bases, with 15 bases lying between them. The CDR3 length is 16 residues. Looked up from germline, CDR1 is MDHEN and CDR2 is SYDVKM. CDR3 in amino acids: CASSFRPGAGTGELFF. The CDR3 DNA sequence: TGTGCCAGCAGTTTTCGGCCGGGAGCGGGCACCGGGGAGCTGTTTTTT.

The V gene is TRBV19, the J gene TRBJ2-7; TRBD1 matches at 8 bases. The CDR3 extends over 13 amino acids. The junction had 7 bases not matched to a gene; V was cut back by 10 bases and J by 2 bases. The germline V gene encodes CDR1 LNHDA and CDR2 SQIVND (reference sequence). The DNA for the CDR3 is TGTGCCACTCTCGGACAGGGACCCTACGAGCAGTACTTC. As protein: CATLGQGPYEQYF.

This clonotype was observed a few times. V is TRBV11-2 and J is TRBJ2-7; TRBD2 matches 13 bases. The germline V gene encodes CDR1 SGHAT and CDR2 FQNNGV. The junction had 2 bases not matched to a gene; V was cut back by 1 base and J by 2 bases. The CDR3 contains 16 residues. The CDR3 coding sequence is TGTGCCAGCAGCTTAGTGGGGACTAGCGGGACCTACGAGCAGTACTTC. Its protein is CASSLVGTSGTYEQYF.

This clonotype was counted many times. The chain has TRBV5-1 and TRBJ1-1, with 7 bases lining up with TRBD1. V shed 0 bases, J shed 4 bases, and the junction held 12 bases outside the gene matches. The length of the CDR3 is 17 residues. Germline CDR1 and CDR2: SGHRS and YFSETQ. CDR3 coding DNA: TGCGCCAGCAGCTTGGGACAGGGCAGCTTTTTGAGCACTGAAGCTTTCTTT. Its translation: CASSLGQGSFLSTEAFF.